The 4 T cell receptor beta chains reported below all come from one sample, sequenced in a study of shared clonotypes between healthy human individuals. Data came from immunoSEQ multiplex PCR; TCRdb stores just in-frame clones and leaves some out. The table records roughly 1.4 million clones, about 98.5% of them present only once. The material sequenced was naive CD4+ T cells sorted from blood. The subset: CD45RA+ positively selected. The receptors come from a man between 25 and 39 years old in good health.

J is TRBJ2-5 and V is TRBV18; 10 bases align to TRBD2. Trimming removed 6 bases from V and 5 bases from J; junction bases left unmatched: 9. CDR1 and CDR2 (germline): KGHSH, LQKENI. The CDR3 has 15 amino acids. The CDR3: CASSQASGRAETQYF. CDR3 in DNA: TGTGCCAGCTCCCAAGCCAGCGGGAGGGCCGAGACCCAGTACTTC.

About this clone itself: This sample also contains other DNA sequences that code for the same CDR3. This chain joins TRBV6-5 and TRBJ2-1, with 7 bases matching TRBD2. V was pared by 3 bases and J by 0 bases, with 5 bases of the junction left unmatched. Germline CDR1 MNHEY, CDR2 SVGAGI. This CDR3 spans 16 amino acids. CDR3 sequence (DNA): TGTGCCAGCAGTTATAGCGGGCTTAGCTCCTACAATGAGCAGTTCTTC. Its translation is CASSYSGLSSYNEQFF.

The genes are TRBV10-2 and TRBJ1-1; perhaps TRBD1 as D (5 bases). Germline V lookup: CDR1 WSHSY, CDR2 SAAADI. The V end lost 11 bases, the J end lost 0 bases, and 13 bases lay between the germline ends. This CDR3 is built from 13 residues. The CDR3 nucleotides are TGCGCCTCCGGGGGGTACTTGAACACTGAAGCTTTCTTT. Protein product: CASGGYLNTEAFF.

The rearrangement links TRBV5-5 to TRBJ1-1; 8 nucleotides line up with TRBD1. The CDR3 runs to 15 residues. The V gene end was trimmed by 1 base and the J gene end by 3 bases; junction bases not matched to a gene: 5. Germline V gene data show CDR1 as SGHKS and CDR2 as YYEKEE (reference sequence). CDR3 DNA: TGTGCCAGCAGCTTGATGGGGACAGGAGACACTGAAGCTTTCTTT. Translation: CASSLMGTGDTEAFF.